This TCR beta chain is from a study of blood T cell repertoires in COVID-19. The table came from immunoSEQ multiplex PCR; TCRdb's copy has only in-frame clones and leaves some out. The table has approximately 460,000 clones, roughly 89% seen once. With 4 bases clipped from V and 9 bases from J, the junction kept 7 bases outside the gene matches. The CDR3 covers 15 residues. CDR1 is MNHEY, CDR2 SMNVEV, per germline (reference sequence). The V gene is TRBV27, the J gene TRBJ2-1, with 12 bases that match TRBD1. This clonotype was sampled from a man younger than 35 with COVID-19, enrolled during active disease. Source material: peripheral blood. The CDR3: CASSYGTGGRSEQFF. The CDR3 region has the DNA TGTGCCAGCAGTTATGGGACAGGGGGCCGAAGTGAGCAGTTCTTC.